Listed here are 15 T cell receptor beta chains from one sample, sequenced in a study of blood T cell repertoires in COVID-19. Using immunoSEQ multiplex PCR, the repertoire was profiled, and TCRdb retains in-frame clones only, with some absent. This table holds 250,000 or so clones, about 87% found once. The sequenced sample consisted of PBMCs or T cells enriched from blood (not recorded which). These TCRs come from a woman in her thirties or forties who had been exposed to COVID-19.

The CDR3 loop is CASSQGGSQYSNQPQHF. CDR3 nucleotide sequence: TGCGCCAGCAGCCAAGGAGGTTCCCAGTATAGCAATCAGCCCCAGCATTTT. The rearrangement joins TRBV4-1 to TRBJ1-5; D ambiguous. CDR3 length equals 17 residues. V lost 1 base and J lost 0, with 13 bases in between. In germline, CDR1 is MGHRA, CDR2 YSYEKL.

The chain joins TRBV4-1 to TRBJ1-2; D gene unclear. CDR3 length equals 13 residues. The ends were cut back, 2 bases at V and 4 bases at J, with 8 bases in the middle. CDR1 is MGHRA, CDR2 YSYEKL, per germline. This chain's CDR3 is CASSQSRFYGYTF. DNA of the CDR3: TGCGCCAGCAGCCAAAGCAGGTTCTATGGCTACACCTTC.

The V and J genes are TRBV21-1 and TRBJ2-7; the DNA was not used to check the table's D call, TRBD1. TRBV21-1 counts as a pseudogene. This CDR3 contains 17 residues. In DNA form, the CDR3 reads TGTGCCAGCAGCAAAGGGGGCAAGGGACAGCCCTCCTACGAGCAGTACGTC. Its protein product is CASSKGGKGQPSYEQYV.

The chain links TRBV18 to TRBJ1-6; 9 bases line up with TRBD1. The junction had 7 bases not matched to a gene; V was cut back by 1 base and J by 6 bases. The CDR3 consists of 17 residues. CDR1 is KGHSH and CDR2 is LQKENI in the germline V gene. This CDR3 is CASSPQKDRGSNSPLHF. In DNA, the CDR3 is TGTGCCAGCTCACCACAGAAAGACAGGGGGAGTAATTCACCCCTCCACTTT.

The CDR3 region has the DNA TGTGCCAGCAGTCCAGGGAACTATGGCTACACCTTC. It encodes CASSPGNYGYTF. The chain links TRBV7-2 to TRBJ1-2, with D perhaps matching TRBD1 (5 bases). There are 12 residues in the CDR3. The V gene's germline CDR1 is SGHTA and CDR2 FQGNSA. V was trimmed by 6 bases and J by 2 bases, leaving 7 bases between them.

The chain recombines TRBV19 with TRBJ1-1; D uncertain. CDR3 length equals 13 residues. The germline CDR1 and CDR2 sequences are LNHDA and SQIVND (reference sequence). V was shortened by 2 bases and J by 0 bases, with 4 bases between the two germline ends. CDR3 coding DNA: TGTGCCAGTAGTATACCCTTGAACACTGAAGCTTTCTTT. It encodes CASSIPLNTEAFF.

The rearrangement links TRBV19 to TRBJ2-7; 7 bases fit TRBD1. The length of the CDR3 is 13 residues. After removal of 5 bases from V and 2 bases from J, the junction contained 3 bases not matched to a gene. CDR1 and CDR2 from the germline V gene are LNHDA and SQIVND (reference sequence). The CDR3 sequence: CASSPGQPYEQYF. DNA of the CDR3: TGTGCCAGTAGTCCGGGACAGCCCTACGAGCAGTACTTC.

The gene calls are TRBV7-2 and TRBJ2-1, with a weak D call TRBD2 (5 bases). The CDR3 length is 13 residues. CDR1 is SGHTA and CDR2 is FQGNSA in the germline V gene. Trimming pared 5 bases from V and 0 bases from J, leaving 5 bases between. In nucleotides, the CDR3 is TGTGCCAGCAGCGGGAGCTCCTACAATGAGCAGTTCTTC. The encoded protein is CASSGSSYNEQFF.

V is TRBV7-8 and J is TRBJ1-4; 7 bases are a match to TRBD1. The length of the CDR3 is 15 residues. J gave up 7 bases and V 1 base, and 6 bases lay outside the gene matches. Germline lookup yields CDR1 SGHVS and CDR2 FQNEAQ. CDR3 residues: CASSLVLGGGEKLFF. The DNA for the CDR3 is TGTGCCAGCAGCTTAGTCTTAGGGGGCGGTGAAAAACTGTTTTTT.

The rearrangement uses TRBV7-2 and TRBJ1-4, with D possibly TRBD1 on 6 matching bases. Germline V gives CDR1 SGHTA, CDR2 FQGNSA. This CDR3 has 16 residues. Trimming removed 2 bases from V and 6 bases from J, with 16 bases in between. The DNA of the CDR3 is TGTGCCAGCAGCTTATATTCAGGGGCGAGTGATGAAAAACTGTTTTTT. This codes for CASSLYSGASDEKLFF.

This rearrangement joins TRBV7-2 to TRBJ2-1; TRBD2 matches at 8 bases. The length of the CDR3 is 15 residues. Germline CDR1 and CDR2: SGHTA and FQGNSA. V gave up 7 bases and J gave up 2 bases; unmatched junction bases: 7. CDR3 sequence reads: CASTPGGVAYNEQFF. CDR3 in DNA: TGTGCCAGCACCCCGGGGGGGGTAGCCTACAATGAGCAGTTCTTC.

This clone has a handful of counts. V gene TRBV27 combines with J gene TRBJ2-1, with 8 nucleotides matching TRBD2. The CDR3 spans 13 residues. Trimming at V came to 4 bases and at J to 7 bases, leaving 3 bases not matched to a gene. CDR1 and CDR2 from the germline V gene are MNHEY and SMNVEV (reference sequence). In nucleotides, the CDR3 is TGTGCCAGCAGTTCGCTAGCGGGTAATGAGCAGTTCTTC. Protein sequence: CASSSLAGNEQFF.

Regarding this clone: This sample includes further DNA sequences coding for the same CDR3. J is TRBJ1-1 and V is TRBV7-3; perhaps TRBD1 as D (5 bases). Trimming took off 6 bases at V and 1 base at J, with 9 bases between the two ends. Germline V lookup: CDR1 SGHTA, CDR2 FQGTGA. CDR3 length: 13 residues. The CDR3 is CASSYTGNTEAFF. In DNA form, the CDR3 reads TGTGCCAGCAGTTACACAGGGAACACTGAAGCTTTCTTT.

The CDR3 DNA sequence: TGTGCCAGCAGCTTACTCTGGGGCGGCACTGAAGCTTTCTTT. This sequence encodes CASSLLWGGTEAFF. The rearrangement links TRBV7-2 to TRBJ1-1, with D possibly TRBD1 on 5 matching bases. This CDR3 spans 14 amino acids. Looked up from germline, CDR1 is SGHTA and CDR2 is FQGNSA. The ends were cut back, 2 bases at V and 4 bases at J, with 11 bases in the middle.

This chain links TRBV5-5 with TRBJ2-1; D not certain. Germline-derived CDR1 and CDR2 are SGHKS and YYEKEE (reference sequence). This CDR3 has 13 residues. The germline V and J ends were trimmed by 0 bases and 7 bases, with 8 bases remaining between them. CDR3 in DNA: TGTGCCAGCAGCTTGGCCAGGAATAATGAGCAGTTCTTC. Protein: CASSLARNNEQFF.